This TCR beta chain was recovered during a study of CD8 T cells in ankylosing spondylitis. Findings of the study overall: There was a TCR beta motif, made of several highly homologous variants, that appeared characteristic of ankylosing spondylitis blood.

V dropped 5 bases and J dropped 4 bases, with 17 bases sitting between them. CDR1 is SGHTA, CDR2 FQGNSA, per germline. This CDR3 region has 15 residues. Libraries for TCR beta were made by quantitative 5'-RACE with molecular barcodes. One entry per CDR3 protein results from TCRdb running MiXCR on the 5' RACE reads. The repertoire holds tens of thousands of distinct CDR3 sequences, with around 7.2% as singletons. Only a few counts were recorded for this clonotype. Its specificity is not known. This chain uses TRBV7-2 with TRBJ2-5; no definite D call. This receptor was identified in a male donor with ankylosing spondylitis or in good health (not recorded which). Specimen: blood, either unsorted or a sorted T cell fraction (not recorded which). The CDR3 protein is CASSTQFGQRETQYF. In nucleotides, the CDR3 is TGTGCCAGCAGCACCCAGTTCGGGCAGAGAGAGACCCAGTACTTC.